These 5 T cell receptor beta chains were all obtained from the same sample, sequenced in a study of cytomegalovirus exposure and HLA in healthy donors. The PCR employed 60 Vbeta primers together with 13 Jbeta primers. Sequencing was performed with immunoSEQ multiplex PCR; in TCRdb, only in-frame clones are kept and a portion is missing. The table lists 130,000 or so clones, 70% to 80% of them singletons. Sequencing used PBMCs. The receptor source for this set is a female donor in good health and CMV-seronegative.

This CDR3 reads CASSPPGGGWYTEAFF. The CDR3 DNA follows: TGTGCCAGCTCACCACCGGGGGGGGGCTGGTACACTGAAGCTTTCTTT. The V call is TRBV18, the J call TRBJ1-1; a weak D match, TRBD1 (6 bases). The CDR3 spans 16 residues. The V and J ends lost 0 bases and 3 bases respectively, with 14 bases between them. Germline CDR1 is KGHSH and CDR2 is LQKENI. Full variable domain (outside the CDR3, taken from reference TRBV18 and TRBJ1-1): NAGVMQNPRHLVRRRGQEARLRCSPMKGHSHVYWYRQLPEEGLKFMVYLQKENIIDESGMPKERFSAEFPKEGPSILRIQQVVRGDSAAYFCASSPPGGGWYTEAFFGQGTRLTVV.

In its sample, this clone was seen once. The J gene is TRBJ2-7, the V gene TRBV29-1, with TRBD2 identical over 7 bases. With 4 bases clipped from V and 3 bases from J, the junction kept 3 bases outside the gene matches. The CDR3 runs 12 residues. The germline V gene has CDR1 SQVTM and CDR2 ANQGSEA. CDR3 in amino acids: CSVGLADYEQYF. CDR3 in DNA: TGCAGCGTTGGTCTAGCGGACTACGAGCAGTACTTC.

This chain connects TRBV7-2 to TRBJ1-4; TRBD1 is a possible D gene (5 bases). Trimming removed 6 bases at V and 0 bases at J, with 8 bases between. Germline values: CDR1 SGHTA, CDR2 FQGNSA. This CDR3 is built from 14 residues. For the CDR3, the DNA is TGTGCCAGCAGTCCACAGGCAACTAATGAAAAACTGTTTTTT. It specifies CASSPQATNEKLFF.

This clone was picked up a small number of times. The sample carries other DNA sequences with the same CDR3. The rearrangement uses TRBV27 and TRBJ2-1; TRBD1 agrees at 9 bases. This CDR3 comprises 22 residues. Unmatched junction bases numbered 37, after V lost 7 bases and J lost 12 bases. Germline values: CDR1 MNHEY, CDR2 SMNVEV (reference sequence). The CDR3 is CASNYYYHGQGLRVAEGCVQFF. CDR3 in DNA: TGTGCCAGCAACTACTACTACCACGGACAGGGGCTCCGAGTTGCGGAGGGGTGCGTGCAGTTCTTC.

The rearrangement uses TRBV7-9 and TRBJ2-7, with D perhaps matching TRBD2 (5 bases). The V gene lost 8 bases and the J gene lost 2 bases, with 7 bases spanning the gap. CDR1 and CDR2 from the germline V gene are SEHNR and FQNEAQ (reference sequence). CDR3 length equals 11 residues. The CDR3 sequence is CASGSPYEQYF. The CDR3 DNA sequence: TGTGCCAGCGGGAGCCCCTACGAGCAGTACTTC.